The 13 T cell receptor beta chains listed next were all sequenced from one sample in a study of shared clonotypes between healthy human individuals. Assay used: immunoSEQ multiplex PCR; TCRdb lists only in-frame clones, some missing. In the table there are about 1,900,000 clones, over 85% of which are singletons. Terminally differentiated effector memory CD45RA+ cells were left out of the naive CD8 fraction, which was CD45RO-negative and positively selected for CCR7. Sample: naive CD8+ T cells sorted from blood. These receptors were collected from a man younger than 35 in good health.

This rearrangement joins TRBV6-5 to TRBJ1-2; no clear D. The CDR3 has 14 amino acids. Looked up from germline, CDR1 is MNHEY and CDR2 is SVGAGI. Trimming removed 0 bases at V and 2 bases at J, with 7 bases between. CDR3 loop: CASSYSGDNYGYTF. Here the CDR3 DNA reads TGTGCCAGCAGTTACTCCGGCGACAACTATGGCTACACCTTC.

This clone was seen only once. The chain carries TRBV7-9 and TRBJ1-1; no clear D. Germline values: CDR1 SEHNR, CDR2 FQNEAQ (reference sequence). The CDR3 consists of 13 residues. The V end lost 6 bases, the J end lost 2 bases, and 10 bases lay between the germline ends. The CDR3 is CASRVDTNTEAFF. The DNA of the CDR3 is TGTGCCAGCAGAGTAGACACTAACACTGAAGCTTTCTTT.

This clone was recorded only once. The rearrangement uses TRBV6-1 and TRBJ2-5; perhaps TRBD1 as D (7 bases). V was trimmed by 4 bases and J by 5 bases, leaving 17 bases between them. This CDR3 is built from 15 residues. Per germline, CDR1 MNHNS and CDR2 SASEGT. The CDR3 nucleotides read TGTGCCAGCAGTGTCAGGGGGGTAGGGGCCGAGACCCAGTACTTC. Protein product: CASSVRGVGAETQYF.

The rearrangement links TRBV28 to TRBJ1-4; D not certain. The germline V gene encodes CDR1 MDHEN and CDR2 SYDVKM. The length of the CDR3 is 12 residues. Trimming shortened V by 2 bases and J by 6 bases, and 4 bases separated the two germline ends. CDR3 DNA sequence: TGTGCCAGCAGTTTAGTGGATGAAAAACTGTTTTTT. It is translated as CASSLVDEKLFF. The complete variable domain, with remaining parts taken from reference TRBV28 and TRBJ1-4, reads DVKVTQSSRYLVKRTGEKVFLECVQDMDHENMFWYRQDPGLGLRLIYFSYDVKMKEKGDIPEGYSVSREKKERFSLILESASTNQTSMYLCASSLVDEKLFFGSGTQLSVL.

This clone was seen a single time. The J gene is TRBJ2-7, the V gene TRBV6-5, with 10 bases lining up with TRBD1. V shed 6 bases and J 8 bases; nucleotides not matched to a gene: 13. Germline-derived CDR1 and CDR2 are MNHEY and SVGAGI. The length of the CDR3 is 15 residues. As DNA, the CDR3 is TGTGCCAGCAGGGCCTCGGGACAGGGGTTAATCAAGCAGTACTTC. Amino acids: CASRASGQGLIKQYF.

This chain connects TRBV2 to TRBJ2-3, with 9 nucleotides matching TRBD1. V trimming: 3 bases; J trimming: 4 bases; junction bases outside the gene matches: 5. CDR3 length: 15 residues. CDR1 and CDR2 from the germline V gene are SNHLY and FYNNEI. This CDR3 reads CASSEGQGIADTQYF. The CDR3 bases are TGTGCCAGCAGTGAGGGACAGGGTATTGCAGATACGCAGTATTTT. Full variable domain (rest looked up from reference TRBV2 and TRBJ2-3): EPEVTQTPSHQVTQMGQEVILRCVPISNHLYFYWYRQILGQKVEFLVSFYNNEISEKSEIFDDQFSVERPDGSNFTLKIRSTKLEDSAMYFCASSEGQGIADTQYFGPGTRLTVL.

The chain joins TRBV7-9 to TRBJ1-1; no definite D call. Trimming removed 1 base at V and 4 bases at J, with 10 bases between. Germline V gene data show CDR1 as SEHNR and CDR2 as FQNEAQ (reference sequence). CDR3 length: 14 residues. CDR3 protein: CASSLGEVGTEAFF. In DNA, the CDR3 is TGTGCCAGCAGCTTAGGGGAGGTCGGCACTGAAGCTTTCTTT.

V is TRBV25-1 and J is TRBJ2-2, with D uncertain. Germline assignment: CDR1 MGHDK and CDR2 SYGVNS. The CDR3 length is 13 residues. Between the trimmed V and J ends, which lost 2 bases and 4 bases, there was a span of 5 bases. The chain's CDR3 is CASSESGTGELFF. The CDR3 DNA reads as TGTGCCAGCAGTGAAAGTGGCACCGGGGAGCTGTTTTTT. The variable domain in full, completed from reference TRBV25-1 and TRBJ2-2, reads EADIYQTPRYLVIGTGKKITLECSQTMGHDKMYWYQQDPGMELHLIHYSYGVNSTEKGDLSSESTVSRIRTEHFPLTLESARPSHTSQYLCASSESGTGELFFGEGSRLTVL.

V and J are TRBV10-1 and TRBJ2-1; D is tentatively TRBD1 or TRBD2 (7 bases each). Germline V lookup: CDR1 WNHNN, CDR2 SYGVQD (reference sequence). This CDR3 has 16 amino acids. Between the trimmed V and J ends, which lost 1 base and 13 bases, there was a span of 23 bases. The CDR3 DNA reads as TGCGCCAGCAGTGAGTTAGGGACAGCCTTTGCGGGGGAACAGTTCTTC. Its protein is CASSELGTAFAGEQFF.

This sequence joins TRBV9 and TRBJ2-1, with D possibly TRBD2 on 6 matching bases. Germline-derived CDR1 and CDR2 are SGDLS and YYNGEE. Trimming removed 0 bases from V and 4 bases from J, with 11 bases in between. There are 15 residues in the CDR3. CDR3 residues: CASSVGAGPYNEQFF. In DNA form, the CDR3 reads TGTGCCAGCAGCGTAGGGGCGGGGCCTTACAATGAGCAGTTCTTC.

The rearrangement links TRBV7-6 to TRBJ1-5, with a possible D match to TRBD1 (5 bases). CDR3 length: 15 amino acids. V was shortened by 1 base and J by 4 bases, with 11 bases between the two germline ends. In germline, CDR1 is SGHVS, CDR2 FNYEAQ. Here the CDR3 DNA reads TGTGCCAGCAGCTTAGGCAGGGAACCTAATCAGCCCCAGCATTTT. Its translation: CASSLGREPNQPQHF.

This clone was detected only once. The chain recombines TRBV13 with TRBJ2-1; 11 nucleotides match TRBD2. CDR1 is PRHDT, CDR2 FYEKMQ, per germline (reference sequence). With V trimmed by 0 bases and J by 8 bases, 3 bases remained unmatched. The CDR3 is 15 amino acids. The DNA of the CDR3 is TGTGCCAGCAGCTTAGGACTAGCGGGAGTCTATGAGCAGTTCTTC. Its translation: CASSLGLAGVYEQFF.

The J gene is TRBJ2-3, the V gene TRBV6-5; possibly TRBD1 for D (5 bases). Germline V lookup: CDR1 MNHEY, CDR2 SVGAGI. The CDR3 totals 15 residues. V was cut by 1 base and J by 2 bases, with 10 bases left in between. CDR3: CASSYYQGSTDTQYF. The DNA for the CDR3 is TGTGCCAGCAGTTACTATCAGGGTTCCACAGATACGCAGTATTTT.